The next 15 T cell receptor beta chains were all read from a single sample in a study of blood T cells in healthy people across ages. The second PCR ran roughly 7 to 11 cycles with a sample-barcoded 5' primer and J-beta primers. MiXCR, applied by TCRdb to the 5' RACE reads, yields one record per CDR3 protein. The sample contains about 930,000 distinct CDR3 sequences, around 29% of which appear only once. A further study also used this sample, focusing on T cells of mothers and their children.

Sample: blood. The receptor source for this set is a woman in her thirties or forties in good health.

This chain links TRBV5-1 with TRBJ2-3; 12 bases line up with TRBD2. Looked up from germline, CDR1 is SGHRS and CDR2 is YFSETQ. The junction had 9 bases not matched to a gene; V was cut back by 5 bases and J by 2 bases. This CDR3 contains 17 residues. CDR3 in amino acids: CASRTSGGLQFTDTQYF. The CDR3 nucleotides read TGCGCCAGCAGAACTAGCGGGGGGCTCCAGTTCACAGATACGCAGTATTTT.

The V gene is TRBV5-6, the J gene TRBJ2-1; the match to TRBD1 covers 11 bases. Germline-derived CDR1 and CDR2 are SGHDT and YYEEEE. The CDR3 is 14 amino acids. The ends lost 4 bases at V and 9 bases at J; junction bases unmatched: 6. The CDR3 reads CASSQGTGGSEQFF. CDR3 nucleotides: TGTGCCAGCAGCCAGGGGACAGGGGGAAGTGAGCAGTTCTTC.

With respect to this clonotype: A read error may be the cause here, since a much bigger clone is one base away. The CDR3 spells CSASERGRTTHEQYF. The CDR3 region has the DNA TGCAGTGCTAGTGAACGGGGACGTACGACCCACGAGCAGTACTTC. The J gene is TRBJ2-7, the V gene TRBV20-1; either TRBD1 or TRBD2 may supply D (5 bases each). The CDR3 length is 15 residues. Germline V gene sequence: CDR1 DFQATT, CDR2 SNEGSKA (reference sequence). V lost 3 bases, J lost 5 bases, and 20 bases lay in between.

With regard to this clonotype: A junction boundary mismatches the germline segment, possibly from a read error. The chain combines TRBV7-9 with TRBJ2-7, with unresolved D. Germline CDR1 is SEHNR and CDR2 is FQNEAQ (reference sequence). This CDR3 has 16 residues. This CDR3 reads CANSSASIGPSYEQYF. CDR3 coding DNA: TGTGCCAACAGCTCCGCCTCCATCGGGCCCTCCTACGAGCAGTACTTC.

This clonotype has more than one count but fewer than ten. V is TRBV28 and J is TRBJ2-1; possibly TRBD2 for D (5 bases). Trimming pared 3 bases from V and 10 bases from J, leaving 13 bases between. The CDR3 totals 13 residues. Germline CDR1 is MDHEN and CDR2 is SYDVKM. The CDR3 reads CASSFVGDREQFF. CDR3 coding DNA: TGTGCCAGCAGTTTTGTCGGGGATAGGGAGCAGTTCTTC.

Worth noting for this clonotype: A much larger clone sits a single nucleotide away, making a read error possible. The V gene is TRBV27, the J gene TRBJ2-7, with TRBD2 as a possible D gene (5 bases). V lost 8 bases, J lost 6 bases, and 20 bases lay in between. CDR1 is MNHEY and CDR2 is SMNVEV in the germline V gene (reference sequence). The CDR3 is made up of 14 amino acids. DNA of the CDR3: TGTGCCAGCGGAAACGGGGTAAATCTTGGCGAGCAGTACTTC. Encoded protein: CASGNGVNLGEQYF.

As regards this clonotype: Germline is not matched at one junction end, which may reflect a read error. The chain recombines TRBV12-3 or TRBV12-4 with TRBJ2-3; D uncertain. This CDR3 contains 14 residues. The CDR3, as DNA: TGTGCCAGCACCTCCGGACCGGGCACAGATACGGAGTATTTT. This codes for CASTSGPGTDTEYF.

The genes are TRBV29-1 and TRBJ2-3; tentatively, D is TRBD2 (6 bases). Trimming removed 4 bases at V and 3 bases at J, with 14 bases between. The CDR3 length is 14 residues. CDR1 and CDR2 (germline): SQVTM, ANQGSEA. The CDR3 loop is CSVVVRLGTDTQYF. CDR3 nucleotides: TGCAGCGTTGTAGTGAGACTAGGAACAGATACGCAGTATTTT.

This clonotype was recorded once. A read error is possible here, since a much larger clone lies one base away. CDR3 protein: CASSRTDQETRYF. The CDR3 DNA is TGTGCCAGCAGCCGGACAGATCAAGAGACCCGGTACTTC. The chain recombines TRBV5-4 with TRBJ2-5; perhaps TRBD1 as D (6 bases). The CDR3 is made up of 13 amino acids. CDR1 and CDR2 from the germline V gene are SGHNT and YYREEE (reference sequence).

The rearrangement joins TRBV29-1 to TRBJ1-1; D not certain. The ends were cut back, 1 base at V and 4 bases at J, with 16 bases in the middle. The CDR3 has 15 residues. In germline, CDR1 is SQVTM, CDR2 ANQGSEA. The CDR3 loop reads CSVEVPSGPFTEAFF. The CDR3 nucleotides are TGCAGCGTTGAAGTCCCATCCGGGCCGTTCACTGAAGCTTTCTTT. Based on the CDR3 plus reference TRBV29-1 and TRBJ1-1, the full variable domain is SAVISQKPSRDICQRGTSLTIQCQVDSQVTMMFWYRQQPGQSLTLIATANQGSEATYESGFVIDKFPISRPNLTFSTLTVSNMSPEDSSIYLCSVEVPSGPFTEAFFGQGTRLTVV.

This chain uses TRBV18 with TRBJ2-7; 7 nucleotides align to TRBD2. V was pared by 3 bases and J by 3 bases, with 5 bases of the junction left unmatched. The germline V gene has CDR1 KGHSH and CDR2 LQKENI. CDR3 size: 14 residues. This CDR3 reads CASSPRLAGYEQYF. CDR3 coding DNA: TGTGCCAGCTCACCTCGTTTAGCGGGCTACGAGCAGTACTTC.

This clonotype appeared many times. The chain carries TRBV12-3 or TRBV12-4 and TRBJ2-7; TRBD2 aligns across 7 bases. J was trimmed by 3 bases and V by 2 bases; bases with no gene match: 4. The CDR3 covers 14 residues. In DNA, the CDR3 is TGTGCCAGCAGTTTAAGCAGCGGGGTCTACGAGCAGTACTTC. This codes for CASSLSSGVYEQYF.

This chain joins TRBV20-1 and TRBJ2-1; 11 bases align to TRBD1. There are 15 residues in the CDR3. Germline V gene data show CDR1 as DFQATT and CDR2 as SNEGSKA (reference sequence). J lost 4 bases, V lost 5 bases, and 7 bases had no gene match. CDR3 sequence (DNA): TGCAGTGCTCCCACCCGGGACAGGGGGTACAATGAGCAGTTCTTC. It is translated as CSAPTRDRGYNEQFF.

The gene calls are TRBV28 and TRBJ1-4; D ambiguous. V was shortened by 4 bases and J by 7 bases, with 16 bases between the two germline ends. Germline CDR1 MDHEN, CDR2 SYDVKM. The CDR3 spans 15 residues. The CDR3: CASSSPKRLAEKLFF. In nucleotides, the CDR3 is TGTGCCAGCAGTTCTCCGAAACGCCTAGCTGAAAAACTGTTTTTT.

This clonotype was counted a few times. The chain links TRBV15 to TRBJ2-1; possibly TRBD2 for D (7 bases). Germline CDR1 and CDR2: LNHNV and YYDKDF (reference sequence). This CDR3 comprises 12 residues. Trimming left V 8 bases short and J 7 bases short, with 12 bases between. DNA for the CDR3: TGTGCCACCGCGAGGGGGGGAAATGAGCAGTTCTTC. Translating gives CATARGGNEQFF.